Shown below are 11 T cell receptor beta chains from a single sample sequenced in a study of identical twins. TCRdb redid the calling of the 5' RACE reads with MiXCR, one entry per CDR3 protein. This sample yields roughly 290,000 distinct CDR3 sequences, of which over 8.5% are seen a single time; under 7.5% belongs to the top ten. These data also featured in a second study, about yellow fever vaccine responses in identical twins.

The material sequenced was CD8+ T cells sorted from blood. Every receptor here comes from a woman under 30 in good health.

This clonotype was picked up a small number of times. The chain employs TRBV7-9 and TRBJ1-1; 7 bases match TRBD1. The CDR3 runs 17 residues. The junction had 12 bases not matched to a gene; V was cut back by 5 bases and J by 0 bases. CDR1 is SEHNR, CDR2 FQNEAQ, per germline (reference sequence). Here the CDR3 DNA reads TGTGCCAGCAGCATAAGGGACAGCTCCTCAATGAACACTGAAGCTTTCTTT. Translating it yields CASSIRDSSSMNTEAFF.

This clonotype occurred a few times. The DNA of the CDR3 is TGTGCCACCTGTTTAAGTCTAGTAGGGTGCGAGACCCAGTACTTC. It translates to CATCLSLVGCETQYF. This chain links TRBV15 with TRBJ2-5; D gene uncertain. V was shortened by 8 bases and J by 5 bases, with 21 bases between the two germline ends. Germline assignment: CDR1 LNHNV and CDR2 YYDKDF (reference sequence). The CDR3 contains 15 residues.

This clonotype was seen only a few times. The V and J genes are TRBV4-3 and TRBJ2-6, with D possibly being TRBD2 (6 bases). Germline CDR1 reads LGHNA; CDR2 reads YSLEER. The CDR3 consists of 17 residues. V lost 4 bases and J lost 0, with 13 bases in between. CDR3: CASSPRDLPSGANVLTF. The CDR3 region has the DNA TGCGCCAGCAGCCCCCGGGACTTGCCCTCTGGGGCCAACGTCCTGACTTTC.

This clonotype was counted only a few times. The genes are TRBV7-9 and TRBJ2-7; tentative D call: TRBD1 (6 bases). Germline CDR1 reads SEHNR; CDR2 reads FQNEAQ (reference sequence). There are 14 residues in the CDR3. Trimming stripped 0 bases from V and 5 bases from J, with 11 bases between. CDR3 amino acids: CASSLADSSDEQYF. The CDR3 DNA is TGTGCCAGCAGCTTAGCGGACAGTAGCGACGAGCAGTACTTC.

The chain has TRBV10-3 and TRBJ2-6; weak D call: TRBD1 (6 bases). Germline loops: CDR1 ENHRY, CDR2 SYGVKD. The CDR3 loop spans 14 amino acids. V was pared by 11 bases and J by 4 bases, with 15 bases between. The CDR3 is CAATNRAGANVLTF. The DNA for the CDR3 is TGTGCCGCCACAAACAGGGCCGGGGCCAACGTCCTGACTTTC.

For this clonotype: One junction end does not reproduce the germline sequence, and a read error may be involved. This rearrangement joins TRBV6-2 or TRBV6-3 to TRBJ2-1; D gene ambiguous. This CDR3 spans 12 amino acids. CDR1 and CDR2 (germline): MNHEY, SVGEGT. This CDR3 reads CASSSAYNEQIF. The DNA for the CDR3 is TGTGCCAGCAGTTCAGCCTACAATGAGCAGATCTTC.

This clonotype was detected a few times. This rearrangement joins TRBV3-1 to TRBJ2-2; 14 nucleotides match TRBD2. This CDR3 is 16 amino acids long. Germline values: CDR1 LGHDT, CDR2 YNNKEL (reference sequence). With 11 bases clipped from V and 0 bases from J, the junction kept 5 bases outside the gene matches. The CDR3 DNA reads TGTGCCGGGGGACTAGCGGGAGTTTCGAACACCGGGGAGCTGTTTTTT. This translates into CAGGLAGVSNTGELFF.

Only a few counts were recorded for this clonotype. This CDR3 reads CASSLGDRTQYF. CDR3 sequence (DNA): TGTGCCAGCAGTTTGGGGGACAGGACGCAGTATTTT. The chain combines TRBV6-5 with TRBJ2-3, with 8 bases fitting TRBD1. CDR3 length equals 12 residues. The V and J ends lost 4 bases and 9 bases, in that order; junction bases with no gene match: 3. CDR1 and CDR2 from the germline V gene are MNHEY and SVGAGI.

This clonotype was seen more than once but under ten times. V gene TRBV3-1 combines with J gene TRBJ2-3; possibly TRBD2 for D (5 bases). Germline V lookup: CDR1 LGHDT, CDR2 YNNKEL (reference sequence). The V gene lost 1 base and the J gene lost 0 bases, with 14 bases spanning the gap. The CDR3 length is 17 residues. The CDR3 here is CASSQVSGGTSTDTQYF. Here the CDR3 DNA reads TGTGCCAGCAGCCAAGTCAGCGGTGGTACTAGCACAGATACGCAGTATTTT.

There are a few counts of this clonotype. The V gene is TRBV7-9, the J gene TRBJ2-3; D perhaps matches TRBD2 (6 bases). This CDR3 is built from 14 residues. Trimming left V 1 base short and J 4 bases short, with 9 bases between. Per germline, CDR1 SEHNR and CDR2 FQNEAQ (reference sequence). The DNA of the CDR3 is TGTGCCAGCAGCTTAGGTAGCGGTTCAGATACGCAGTATTTT. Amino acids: CASSLGSGSDTQYF.

In DNA form, the CDR3 reads TGTGCCAGCAGTTACTCGATACTTATGGCCAATGGGGAAAAACTGTTTTTT. This sequence encodes CASSYSILMANGEKLFF. The chain recombines TRBV6-5 with TRBJ1-4; the D is unclear. Trimming left V 0 bases short and J 8 bases short, with 19 bases between. Germline V lookup: CDR1 MNHEY, CDR2 SVGAGI. This CDR3 is 17 amino acids long.